This T cell receptor beta chain was recovered during a study of cytomegalovirus exposure and HLA in healthy donors. Study-level findings and limits: Cytomegalovirus-associated status was assigned to 150 to 200 TCR beta chains. From TCR beta sequences, most subjects' HLA-A and HLA-B alleles were reportedly predicted accurately.

In nominal health when sampled, donors likely had unrecorded immune exposures nonetheless. Per the germline V gene, CDR1 is MNHEY and CDR2 is SMNVEV (reference sequence). The CDR3 covers 14 residues. The V end was cut by 4 bases, the J end by 7 bases, with 14 bases between. As to this clone: Antigen: not known.

The PCR was carried out with 60 Vbeta primers and 13 Jbeta primers. As handled by the study authors: An analysis that came later counted some 80 million unique TCR beta chains, some 11 million shared. Assay used: immunoSEQ multiplex PCR; TCRdb lists only in-frame clones, some missing. V and J calls and clone size follow that table, whereas D and trimming were derived from the DNA. This sample has more than 95,000 clones; around 73% occur once, and the top ten carry roughly a tenth. The V gene is TRBV27, the J gene TRBJ1-5; D is possibly TRBD1 (5 bases). The sequencing input was PBMCs. The receptor was derived from a man younger than 40 in good health and CMV-seropositive. Written as DNA, the CDR3 is TGTGCCAGCAGTTCCAGGGAAGATAGCCAGCCCCAGCATTTT. Translated, it gives CASSSREDSQPQHF.